The 17 T cell receptor beta chains listed next were all sequenced from one sample in a study of blood T cell repertoires in COVID-19. TCRdb keeps only in-frame clones here, not all; method: immunoSEQ multiplex PCR. The sample yields roughly 150,000 clones, more than 60% seen once. The sequencing input was peripheral blood. Receptor source: a man between 65 and 85 years old with acute or convalescent COVID-19.

The rearrangement links TRBV11-2 to TRBJ1-4; unclear D gene. The V gene lost 0 bases and the J gene lost 8 bases, with 19 bases spanning the gap. The germline V gene has CDR1 SGHAT and CDR2 FQNNGV. This CDR3 spans 17 amino acids. The CDR3 region is CASSLDPVGGSREKLFF. Here the CDR3 DNA reads TGTGCCAGCAGCTTAGACCCCGTAGGAGGTTCTAGAGAAAAACTGTTTTTT. The entire variable domain, with the rest obtained from reference TRBV11-2 and TRBJ1-4, is as follows: EAGVAQSPRYKIIEKRQSVAFWCNPISGHATLYWYQQILGQGPKLLIQFQNNGVVDDSQLPKDRFSAERLKGVDSTLKIQPAKLEDSAVYLCASSLDPVGGSREKLFFGSGTQLSVL.

The chain uses TRBV28 and TRBJ2-7; D remains ambiguous. This CDR3 contains 12 residues. The V end was cut by 6 bases, the J end by 10 bases, with 16 bases between. CDR1 is MDHEN, CDR2 SYDVKM, per germline. CDR3: CASSTSSRPQYF. The CDR3 DNA reads TGTGCCAGCAGCACCTCCTCGAGGCCTCAGTACTTC.

This chain links TRBV7-3 with TRBJ2-2; D not certain. This CDR3 has 14 residues. Trimming stripped 2 bases from V and 1 base from J, with 5 bases between. Germline CDR1 and CDR2: SGHTA and FQGTGA. The CDR3 bases are TGTGCCAGCAGCTTAGTCCGGAACACCGGGGAGCTGTTTTTT. This encodes CASSLVRNTGELFF.

The chain employs TRBV23-1 and TRBJ1-2, with no clear D. TRBV23-1 is given ORF status, its function remaining uncertain. The CDR3 sequence is 14 residues long. V lost 0 bases and J lost 6, with 11 bases in between. The CDR3 reads CASSQSRRENGYTF. The CDR3 region has the DNA TGCGCCAGCAGTCAATCGAGGCGCGAGAATGGCTACACCTTC.

The J gene is TRBJ1-6, the V gene TRBV2; D is ambiguous. This CDR3 has 14 residues. Germline CDR1 SNHLY, CDR2 FYNNEI. The V end was cut by 4 bases, the J end by 9 bases, with 13 bases between. The CDR3 here is CASSAEFNPSPLHF. CDR3 DNA: TGTGCCAGCAGTGCAGAATTTAACCCTTCACCCCTCCACTTT. The entire variable domain, with the rest obtained from reference TRBV2 and TRBJ1-6, is as follows: EPEVTQTPSHQVTQMGQEVILRCVPISNHLYFYWYRQILGQKVEFLVSFYNNEISEKSEIFDDQFSVERPDGSNFTLKIRSTKLEDSAMYFCASSAEFNPSPLHFGNGTRLTVT.

Regarding this clone: Relative to the germline gene, one junction end is altered; a read error may explain this. CDR3 in DNA: TGTGTCAGTAGTACCTACAGGGGGGCTGAAGCTTTCTTT. Protein product: CVSSTYRGAEAFF. This chain uses TRBV19 with TRBJ1-1; 8 nucleotides match TRBD1. The length of the CDR3 is 13 residues. Germline values: CDR1 LNHDA, CDR2 SQIVND (reference sequence).

The sample holds one count of this clone. The chain links TRBV30 to TRBJ1-2, with D unclear. CDR1 is GTSNPN, CDR2 SVGIG, per germline (reference sequence). CDR3 length equals 14 residues. V was shortened by 3 bases and J by 3 bases, with 14 bases between the two germline ends. CDR3 bases: TGTGCCTGGAGCGCTATTAGGAGGGACTATGGCTACACCTTC. Translation gives CAWSAIRRDYGYTF. The complete variable domain, with remaining parts taken from reference TRBV30 and TRBJ1-2, reads SQTIHQWPATLVQPVGSPLSLECTVEGTSNPNLYWYRQAAGRGLQLLFYSVGIGQISSEVPQNLSASRPQDRQFILSSKKLLLSDSGFYLCAWSAIRRDYGYTFGSGTRLTVV.

The CDR3 DNA is TGTGCCAGCAGTTTATCCGTGGCTGTTAGCAATCAGCCCCAGCATTTT. This sequence encodes CASSLSVAVSNQPQHF. V and J are TRBV28 and TRBJ1-5; D unclear. Germline assignment: CDR1 MDHEN and CDR2 SYDVKM. Trimming took 1 base from V and 0 from J, leaving 10 bases between them. The CDR3 contains 16 residues. Full variable domain (missing parts from reference TRBV28 and TRBJ1-5): DVKVTQSSRYLVKRTGEKVFLECVQDMDHENMFWYRQDPGLGLRLIYFSYDVKMKEKGDIPEGYSVSREKKERFSLILESASTNQTSMYLCASSLSVAVSNQPQHFGDGTRLSIL.

The chain couples TRBV2 to TRBJ1-2; D possibly corresponds to TRBD1 (6 bases). The CDR3 loop spans 13 amino acids. Trimming shortened V by 6 bases and J by 8 bases, and 16 bases separated the two germline ends. Germline V gene lookup returns CDR1 SNHLY and CDR2 FYNNEI. The CDR3 region is CASRESPGGGYTF. The CDR3 coding sequence is TGTGCCAGCAGGGAGTCCCCGGGGGGCGGCTACACCTTC.

This clone was found a few times. The chain recombines TRBV7-2 with TRBJ2-3; D possibly corresponds to TRBD2 (5 bases). This CDR3 has 16 residues. The germline CDR1 and CDR2 sequences are SGHTA and FQGNSA. The ends were cut back, 1 base at V and 2 bases at J, with 13 bases in the middle. The DNA of the CDR3 is TGTGCCAGCAGCTTAGGGCGAGGGAGAGCCACAGATACGCAGTATTTT. Protein: CASSLGRGRATDTQYF. The full variable domain, its missing parts supplied by reference TRBV7-2 and TRBJ2-3, is GAGVSQSPSNKVTEKGKDVELRCDPISGHTALYWYRQSLGQGLEFLIYFQGNSAPDKSGLPSDRFSAERTGGSVSTLTIQRTQQEDSAVYLCASSLGRGRATDTQYFGPGTRLTVL.

This sequence joins TRBV19 and TRBJ2-7; D might be TRBD1 (5 bases). CDR3 length: 15 amino acids. Trimming left V 6 bases short and J 3 bases short, with 18 bases between. Germline assignment: CDR1 LNHDA and CDR2 SQIVND (reference sequence). CDR3 residues: CASSADRDYFYEQYF. CDR3 in DNA: TGTGCCAGTAGCGCCGACAGAGATTACTTCTACGAGCAGTACTTC.

V and J are TRBV28 and TRBJ1-2; the D gene is possibly TRBD1 (6 bases). Per germline, CDR1 MDHEN and CDR2 SYDVKM. V lost 5 bases to trimming and J lost 6 bases, with 13 bases between them. The length of the CDR3 is 13 residues. DNA for the CDR3: TGTGCCAGCAGTCTTGGACAGAGAAATGGCTACACCTTC. It yields the protein CASSLGQRNGYTF.

The V and J genes are TRBV11-3 and TRBJ1-3, with D hard to call. The germline V gene encodes CDR1 SGHNT and CDR2 YENEEA. Trimming shortened V by 0 bases and J by 1 base, and 10 bases separated the two germline ends. The CDR3 extends over 16 amino acids. Here the CDR3 DNA reads TGTGCCAGCAGCTTAGATCAAGCCCCATCTGGAAACACCATATATTTT. This gives the protein CASSLDQAPSGNTIYF.

This clone is a singleton in its sample. V gene TRBV5-1 combines with J gene TRBJ1-1, with D maybe TRBD1 (6 bases). The CDR3 covers 15 residues. Germline V CDR1 and CDR2: SGHRS, YFSETQ. Trimming stripped 4 bases from V and 4 bases from J, with 17 bases between. For the CDR3, the DNA is TGCGCCAGCAGCGGGACGGACAGCCTTGGCACTGAAGCTTTCTTT. Residues: CASSGTDSLGTEAFF. Using reference TRBV5-1 and TRBJ1-1 for the parts outside the CDR3, the full variable domain is KAGVTQTPRYLIKTRGQQVTLSCSPISGHRSVSWYQQTPGQGLQFLFEYFSETQRNKGNFPGRFSGRQFSNSRSEMNVSTLELGDSALYLCASSGTDSLGTEAFFGQGTRLTVV.

This clone was detected once. The CDR3 DNA follows: TGTGCCACCAAACATCGAACTAGCGGGAGTGCCGGAGAGACCCAGTACTTC. It yields the protein CATKHRTSGSAGETQYF. V is TRBV10-3 and J is TRBJ2-5; 11 bases match TRBD2. Germline V lookup: CDR1 ENHRY, CDR2 SYGVKD. V dropped 10 bases and J dropped 4; count of bases not matched to a gene: 17. The CDR3 totals 17 residues.

The chain uses TRBV7-2 and TRBJ2-2, with TRBD2 matching over 8 bases. V lost 4 bases and J lost 4; bases outside the gene matches: 11. Germline CDR1 reads SGHTA; CDR2 reads FQGNSA. The CDR3 is 17 residues long. The CDR3 loop reads CASSSAGLVVGTGELFF. In nucleotides, the CDR3 is TGTGCCAGCAGCTCCGCGGGACTAGTGGTTGGCACCGGGGAGCTGTTTTTT.

The chain combines TRBV25-1 with TRBJ1-1, with 8 bases identical to TRBD1. V lost 4 bases, J lost 1 base, and 8 bases stayed unmatched. CDR1 and CDR2 from the germline V gene are MGHDK and SYGVNS. This CDR3 contains 16 residues. The CDR3 sequence is CASSGAAGQENTEAFF. In DNA form, the CDR3 reads TGTGCCAGCAGTGGCGCCGCGGGACAGGAGAACACTGAAGCTTTCTTT.